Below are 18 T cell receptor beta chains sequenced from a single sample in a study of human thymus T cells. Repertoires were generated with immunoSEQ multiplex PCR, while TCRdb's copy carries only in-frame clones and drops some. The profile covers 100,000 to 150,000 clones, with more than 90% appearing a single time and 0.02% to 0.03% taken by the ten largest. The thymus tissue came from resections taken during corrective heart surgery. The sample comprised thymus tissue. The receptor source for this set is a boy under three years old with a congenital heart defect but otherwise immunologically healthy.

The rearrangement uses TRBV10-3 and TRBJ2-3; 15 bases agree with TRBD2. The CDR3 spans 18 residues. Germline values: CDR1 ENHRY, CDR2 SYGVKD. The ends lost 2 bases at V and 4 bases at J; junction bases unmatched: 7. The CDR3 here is CAISEGLAGGPDPDTQYF. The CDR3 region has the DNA TGTGCCATCAGTGAGGGACTAGCGGGGGGGCCGGACCCAGATACGCAGTATTTT.

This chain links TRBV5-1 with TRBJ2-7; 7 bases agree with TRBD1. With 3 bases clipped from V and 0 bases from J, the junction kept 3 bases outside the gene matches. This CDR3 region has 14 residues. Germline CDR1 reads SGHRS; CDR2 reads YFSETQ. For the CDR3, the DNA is TGCGCCAGCAGCTGGGACAGAAGCTCCTACGAGCAGTACTTC. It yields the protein CASSWDRSSYEQYF.

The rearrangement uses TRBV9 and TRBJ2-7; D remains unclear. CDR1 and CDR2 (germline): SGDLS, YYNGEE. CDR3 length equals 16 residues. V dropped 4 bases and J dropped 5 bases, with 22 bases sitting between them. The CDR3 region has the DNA TGTGCCAGCAGCTCAACCCCTGGTATCCTGCCCCACGAGCAGTACTTC. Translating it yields CASSSTPGILPHEQYF.

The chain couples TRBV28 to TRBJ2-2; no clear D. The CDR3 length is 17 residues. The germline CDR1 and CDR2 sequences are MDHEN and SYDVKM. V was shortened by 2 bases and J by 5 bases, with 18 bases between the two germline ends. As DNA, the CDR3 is TGTGCCAGCAGTTTACCCCCGGCGCCGAAGCGTACCGGGGAGCTGTTTTTT. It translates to CASSLPPAPKRTGELFF.

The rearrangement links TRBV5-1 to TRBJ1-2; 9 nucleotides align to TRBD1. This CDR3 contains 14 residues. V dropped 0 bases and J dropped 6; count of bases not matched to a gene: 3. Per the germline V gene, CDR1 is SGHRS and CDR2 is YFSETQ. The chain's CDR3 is CASSLGQGGHGYTF. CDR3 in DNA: TGCGCCAGCAGCTTGGGACAGGGGGGACATGGCTACACCTTC.

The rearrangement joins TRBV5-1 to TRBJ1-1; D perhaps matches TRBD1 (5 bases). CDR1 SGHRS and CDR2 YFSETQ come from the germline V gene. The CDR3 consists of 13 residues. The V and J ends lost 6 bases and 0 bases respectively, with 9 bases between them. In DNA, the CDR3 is TGCGCCAGCACCGGGACGGTGAACACTGAAGCTTTCTTT. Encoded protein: CASTGTVNTEAFF.

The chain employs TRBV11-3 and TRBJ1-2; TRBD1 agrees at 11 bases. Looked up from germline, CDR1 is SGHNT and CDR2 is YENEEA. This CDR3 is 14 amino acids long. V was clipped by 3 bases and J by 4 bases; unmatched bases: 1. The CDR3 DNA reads TGTGCCAGCAGCTTCGGGACAGGGGGCTATGGCTACACCTTC. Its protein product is CASSFGTGGYGYTF.

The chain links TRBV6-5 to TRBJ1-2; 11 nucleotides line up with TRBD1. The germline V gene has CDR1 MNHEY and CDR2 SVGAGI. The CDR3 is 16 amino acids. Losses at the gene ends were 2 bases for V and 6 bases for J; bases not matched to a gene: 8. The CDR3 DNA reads TGTGCCAGCAGTTACAGACCGGGACAGGGGGAGCATGGCTACACCTTC. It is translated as CASSYRPGQGEHGYTF.

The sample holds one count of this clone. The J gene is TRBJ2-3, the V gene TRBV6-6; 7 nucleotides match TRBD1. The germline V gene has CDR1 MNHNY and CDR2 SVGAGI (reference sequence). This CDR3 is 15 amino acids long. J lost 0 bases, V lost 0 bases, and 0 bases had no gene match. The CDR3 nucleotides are TGTGCCAGCAGTTACTCGGGACAGAGCACAGATACGCAGTATTTT. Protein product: CASSYSGQSTDTQYF.

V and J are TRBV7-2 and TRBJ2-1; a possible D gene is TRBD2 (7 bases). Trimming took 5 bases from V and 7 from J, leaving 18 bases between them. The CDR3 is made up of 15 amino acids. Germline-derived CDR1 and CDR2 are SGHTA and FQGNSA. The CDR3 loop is CASSTHGGPGNEQFF. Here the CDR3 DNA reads TGTGCCAGCAGCACGCACGGGGGGCCTGGTAATGAGCAGTTCTTC.

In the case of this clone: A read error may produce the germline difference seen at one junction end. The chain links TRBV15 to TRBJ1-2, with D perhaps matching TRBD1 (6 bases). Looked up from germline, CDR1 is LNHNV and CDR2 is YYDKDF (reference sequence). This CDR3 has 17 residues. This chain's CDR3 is CATRREAGDEENYGYTF. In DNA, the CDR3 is TGTGCCACCAGGAGAGAGGCAGGGGATGAGGAGAACTATGGCTACACCTTC. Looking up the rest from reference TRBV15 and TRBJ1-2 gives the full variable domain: DAMVIQNPRYQVTQFGKPVTLSCSQTLNHNVMYWYQQKSSQAPKLLFHYYDKDFNNEADTPDNFQSRRPNTSFCFLDIRSPGLGDTAMYLCATRREAGDEENYGYTFGSGTRLTVV.

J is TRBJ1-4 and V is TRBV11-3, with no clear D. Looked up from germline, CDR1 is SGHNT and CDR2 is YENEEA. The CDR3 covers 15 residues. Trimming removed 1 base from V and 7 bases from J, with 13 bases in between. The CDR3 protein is CASSLVSFRGEKLFF. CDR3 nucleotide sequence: TGTGCCAGCAGCTTAGTCTCCTTCCGGGGTGAAAAACTGTTTTTT. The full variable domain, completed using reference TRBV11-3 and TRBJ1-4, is EAGVVQSPRYKIIEKKQPVAFWCNPISGHNTLYWYLQNLGQGPELLIRYENEEAVDDSQLPKDRFSAERLKGVDSTLKIQPAELGDSAVYLCASSLVSFRGEKLFFGSGTQLSVL.

CDR3: CATSRDRGRGTGELFF. DNA for the CDR3: TGTGCCACCAGCAGAGACCGGGGGCGCGGGACCGGGGAGCTGTTTTTT. The chain carries TRBV15 and TRBJ2-2; D tentatively fits TRBD1 or TRBD2 (6 bases each). The CDR3 runs to 16 residues. CDR1 is LNHNV, CDR2 YYDKDF, per germline (reference sequence). The V and J ends lost 0 bases and 5 bases respectively, with 13 bases between them. The full variable domain, completed using reference TRBV15 and TRBJ2-2, is DAMVIQNPRYQVTQFGKPVTLSCSQTLNHNVMYWYQQKSSQAPKLLFHYYDKDFNNEADTPDNFQSRRPNTSFCFLDIRSPGLGDTAMYLCATSRDRGRGTGELFFGEGSRLTVL.

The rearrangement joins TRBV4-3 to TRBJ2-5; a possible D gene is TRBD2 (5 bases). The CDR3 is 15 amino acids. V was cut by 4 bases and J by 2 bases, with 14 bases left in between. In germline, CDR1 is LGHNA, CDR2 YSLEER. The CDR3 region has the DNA TGCGCCAGCAGCCGTTTCGAGACTACTCAAGAGACCCAGTACTTC. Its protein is CASSRFETTQETQYF.

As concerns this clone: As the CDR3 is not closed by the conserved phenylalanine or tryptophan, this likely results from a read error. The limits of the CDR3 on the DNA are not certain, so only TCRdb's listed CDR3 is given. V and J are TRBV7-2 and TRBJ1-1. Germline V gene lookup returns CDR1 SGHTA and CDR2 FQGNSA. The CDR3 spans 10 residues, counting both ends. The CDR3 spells CASSLEGAVL.

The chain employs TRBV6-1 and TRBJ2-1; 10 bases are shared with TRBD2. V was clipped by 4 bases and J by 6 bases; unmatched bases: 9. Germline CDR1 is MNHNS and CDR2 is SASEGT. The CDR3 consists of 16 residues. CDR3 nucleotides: TGTGCCAGCAGTGGGTCAGCGGGGGGGCCTATCAATGAGCAGTTCTTC. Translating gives CASSGSAGGPINEQFF.

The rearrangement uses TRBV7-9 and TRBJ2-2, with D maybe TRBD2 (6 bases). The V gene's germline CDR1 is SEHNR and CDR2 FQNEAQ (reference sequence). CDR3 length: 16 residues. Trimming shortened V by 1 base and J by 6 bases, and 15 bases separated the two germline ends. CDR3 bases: TGTGCCAGCAGCTTAGTAGGCGGGAAGGGAGCCGGGGAGCTGTTTTTT. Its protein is CASSLVGGKGAGELFF.

For the CDR3, the DNA is TGTGCCAGCAGCTTTTGGACTAGCGGGGGGGCCAGCTCCTACGAGCAGTACTTC. Residues: CASSFWTSGGASSYEQYF. The V gene is TRBV7-2, the J gene TRBJ2-7, with TRBD2 identical over 15 bases. The CDR3 consists of 18 residues. The germline V gene encodes CDR1 SGHTA and CDR2 FQGNSA. V lost 3 bases and J lost 0; bases outside the gene matches: 6. Together with reference TRBV7-2 and TRBJ2-7, the CDR3 gives the full variable domain: GAGVSQSPSNKVTEKGKDVELRCDPISGHTALYWYRQSLGQGLEFLIYFQGNSAPDKSGLPSDRFSAERTGGSVSTLTIQRTQQEDSAVYLCASSFWTSGGASSYEQYFGPGTRLTVT.